Each of the 29 T cell receptor beta chains below was sequenced from the same sample in a study of graft-versus-host responses after intestinal transplantation. These TCRs' antigens remain unknown. The table came from immunoSEQ multiplex PCR; TCRdb's copy has only in-frame clones and leaves some out. The data show 90,000 to 100,000 clones, about 91% seen once. The sequences come from unstimulated CD8+ T cells sorted from spleen or lymph node cells, collected before intestinal transplant. These receptors came from a human donor who received an intestinal transplant.

The chain couples TRBV5-6 to TRBJ2-3; 11 bases fit TRBD2. This CDR3 spans 16 amino acids. The V segment lost 4 bases and the J segment 0 bases; nucleotides outside the gene matches: 4. CDR1 and CDR2 from the germline V gene are SGHDT and YYEEEE. CDR3 protein: CASSLRLAGSTDTQYF. The DNA of the CDR3 is TGTGCCAGCAGCCTCAGACTAGCGGGGAGCACAGATACGCAGTATTTT.

The genes are TRBV27 and TRBJ2-2, with D maybe TRBD2 (6 bases). This CDR3 has 16 amino acids. Germline V CDR1 and CDR2: MNHEY, SMNVEV (reference sequence). The V and J ends lost 3 bases and 3 bases respectively, with 14 bases between them. Written as DNA, the CDR3 is TGTGCCAGCAGTTTCAGGATAGCGGAGGACACCGGGGAGCTGTTTTTT. Amino acid sequence: CASSFRIAEDTGELFF.

The rearrangement uses TRBV14 and TRBJ2-2, with D unclear. CDR3 length equals 12 residues. Germline V gene lookup returns CDR1 SGHDN and CDR2 FVKESK. V gave up 7 bases and J gave up 3 bases, with 6 bases separating them. CDR3: CASTGYTGELFF. The CDR3 DNA reads as TGTGCCAGCACCGGTTACACCGGGGAGCTGTTTTTT.

The count of this clone is one. The rearrangement uses TRBV5-6 and TRBJ2-5, with TRBD1 as a possible D gene (6 bases). The CDR3 contains 17 residues. CDR1 is SGHDT, CDR2 YYEEEE, per germline. V shed 1 base and J shed 4 bases, with 20 bases lying between them. The CDR3 DNA follows: TGTGCCAGCAGCTTGTACGAAGGAAGGGGGTGGGGAGAGACCCAGTACTTC. Amino acid sequence: CASSLYEGRGWGETQYF.

The CDR3 region has the DNA TGTGCCAGCTATGGGGACAGCCTGTATGGCTACACCTTC. Translation gives CASYGDSLYGYTF. The chain joins TRBV9 to TRBJ1-2; 7 nucleotides agree with TRBD1. Trimming took 7 bases from V and 5 from J; bases not matched to a gene: 8. Germline V lookup: CDR1 SGDLS, CDR2 YYNGEE. This CDR3 is built from 13 residues.

This chain joins TRBV14 and TRBJ2-7; no clear D gene. Germline CDR1 reads SGHDN; CDR2 reads FVKESK. This CDR3 has 13 residues. V lost 1 base and J 3 bases, leaving 7 bases between the germline ends. This CDR3 is CASSQGGDYEQYF. The CDR3 region has the DNA TGTGCCAGCAGCCAAGGTGGAGACTACGAGCAGTACTTC.

The rearrangement links TRBV5-6 to TRBJ2-5; D unclear. V gave up 3 bases and J gave up 4 bases, with 13 bases separating them. The CDR3 contains 14 residues. Germline V gene lookup returns CDR1 SGHDT and CDR2 YYEEEE. The CDR3 bases are TGTGCCAGCAGCTCGCAGGCAGAACGAGAGACCCAGTACTTC. Its protein is CASSSQAERETQYF.

The chain recombines TRBV11-2 with TRBJ1-1; 9 bases match TRBD1. This CDR3 comprises 16 residues. Germline-derived CDR1 and CDR2 are SGHAT and FQNNGV. Trimming took 1 base from V and 4 from J; bases not matched to a gene: 7. The CDR3 region is CASSLAQQGASTEAFF. As DNA, the CDR3 is TGTGCCAGCAGCTTAGCCCAACAGGGGGCTAGCACTGAAGCTTTCTTT.

The chain is built from TRBV5-5 and TRBJ2-7; 7 positions match TRBD1. CDR1 and CDR2 from the germline V gene are SGHKS and YYEKEE (reference sequence). V dropped 4 bases and J dropped 1; count of bases not matched to a gene: 5. The CDR3 totals 14 residues. The CDR3 reads CASSGTGASYEQYF. Written as DNA, the CDR3 is TGTGCCAGCAGCGGCACAGGGGCGTCCTACGAGCAGTACTTC.

The chain links TRBV19 to TRBJ2-1, with a tentative D call TRBD1 (6 bases). V lost 5 bases, J lost 4 bases, and 9 bases lay in between. CDR3 length equals 13 residues. Germline V gene data show CDR1 as LNHDA and CDR2 as SQIVND (reference sequence). CDR3 sequence reads: CASSVRGYNEQFF. CDR3 bases: TGTGCCAGTAGTGTCAGGGGATACAATGAGCAGTTCTTC. Filled out from reference TRBV19 and TRBJ2-1, the complete variable domain reads DGGITQSPKYLFRKEGQNVTLSCEQNLNHDAMYWYRQDPGQGLRLIYYSQIVNDFQKGDIAEGYSVSREKKESFPLTVTSAQKNPTAFYLCASSVRGYNEQFFGPGTRLTVL.

V is TRBV2 and J is TRBJ2-7, with 10 bases identical to TRBD1. The CDR3 loop spans 15 amino acids. Trimming removed 6 bases from V and 2 bases from J; junction bases left unmatched: 7. Germline V gene sequence: CDR1 SNHLY, CDR2 FYNNEI. The CDR3 bases are TGTGCCAGCAGGGCGGGACAGGGGATCGCCTACGAGCAGTACTTC. Amino acid sequence: CASRAGQGIAYEQYF. Looking up the rest from reference TRBV2 and TRBJ2-7 gives the full variable domain: EPEVTQTPSHQVTQMGQEVILRCVPISNHLYFYWYRQILGQKVEFLVSFYNNEISEKSEIFDDQFSVERPDGSNFTLKIRSTKLEDSAMYFCASRAGQGIAYEQYFGPGTRLTVT.

The chain couples TRBV6-5 to TRBJ1-3, with a weak D call TRBD1 (5 bases). CDR1 is MNHEY, CDR2 SVGAGI, per germline. Trimming removed 6 bases from V and 2 bases from J, with 11 bases in between. The CDR3 runs to 14 residues. The CDR3 bases are TGTGCCAGCAGGGGGCTCGGCGCTGGAAACACCATATATTTT. Translating gives CASRGLGAGNTIYF.

The chain employs TRBV11-2 and TRBJ2-7, with 7 bases fitting TRBD1. The CDR3 has 14 residues. Germline V lookup: CDR1 SGHAT, CDR2 FQNNGV. V shed 1 base and J 3 bases; nucleotides not matched to a gene: 3. This chain's CDR3 is CASSLAGTDYEQYF. The CDR3 region has the DNA TGTGCCAGCAGCTTAGCCGGGACAGACTACGAGCAGTACTTC. The complete variable domain, with remaining parts taken from reference TRBV11-2 and TRBJ2-7, reads EAGVAQSPRYKIIEKRQSVAFWCNPISGHATLYWYQQILGQGPKLLIQFQNNGVVDDSQLPKDRFSAERLKGVDSTLKIQPAKLEDSAVYLCASSLAGTDYEQYFGPGTRLTVT.

The chain combines TRBV6-5 with TRBJ1-5; 8 bases align to TRBD1. Trimming cost V 6 bases and J 11 bases; bases outside gene matches: 12. Germline values: CDR1 MNHEY, CDR2 SVGAGI. This CDR3 spans 14 amino acids. DNA of the CDR3: TGTGCCAGCAGGCTAGGACAGGGTAACGCGGCCCAGCATTTT. Translating it yields CASRLGQGNAAQHF.

The chain carries TRBV5-6 and TRBJ2-1, with a weak D call TRBD2 (6 bases). The ends were cut back, 0 bases at V and 2 bases at J, with 6 bases in the middle. Germline assignment: CDR1 SGHDT and CDR2 YYEEEE. CDR3 length: 14 amino acids. CDR3 DNA sequence: TGTGCCAGCAGCTTGGTAGCGGCCTACAATGAGCAGTTCTTC. Protein product: CASSLVAAYNEQFF.

This clone showed up just once. The chain joins TRBV7-9 to TRBJ2-7; 9 nucleotides match TRBD1. The CDR3 covers 14 residues. V gave up 5 bases and J gave up 5 bases; unmatched junction bases: 7. Germline lookup yields CDR1 SEHNR and CDR2 FQNEAQ (reference sequence). Here the CDR3 reads CASSARDRVHEQYF. The CDR3, as DNA: TGTGCCAGCAGCGCCCGGGACAGGGTCCACGAGCAGTACTTC.

This clone was detected only a few times. V gene TRBV5-1 combines with J gene TRBJ2-1, with 7 bases identical to TRBD1. Germline V gene sequence: CDR1 SGHRS, CDR2 YFSETQ. The CDR3 sequence is 12 residues long. V gave up 2 bases and J gave up 7 bases; unmatched junction bases: 0. The DNA for the CDR3 is TGCGCCAGCAGCTTCAGGGGGAATGAGCAGTTCTTC. This gives the protein CASSFRGNEQFF.

The chain recombines TRBV14 with TRBJ1-2, with 9 bases matching TRBD1. With 3 bases clipped from V and 8 bases from J, the junction kept 22 bases outside the gene matches. The CDR3 consists of 19 residues. Germline assignment: CDR1 SGHDN and CDR2 FVKESK. DNA for the CDR3: TGTGCCAGCAGCCACAAGAAGTCGCCGCTGGGGACAGGGTTTAAAGGCTACACCTTC. It codes for CASSHKKSPLGTGFKGYTF.

This chain links TRBV29-1 with TRBJ2-7, with D perhaps TRBD2 (5 bases). The CDR3 has 13 amino acids. Germline loops: CDR1 SQVTM, CDR2 ANQGSEA. With 2 bases removed from V and 2 bases from J, the gap between germline ends came to 10 bases. As DNA, the CDR3 is TGCAGCGTTGAAACCGACGGGGCCTACGAGCAGTACTTC. It translates to CSVETDGAYEQYF.

This clone was detected once. The chain recombines TRBV5-4 with TRBJ1-2; 9 bases match TRBD1. Germline V gives CDR1 SGHNT, CDR2 YYREEE (reference sequence). This CDR3 comprises 14 residues. J lost 8 bases, V lost 1 base, and 6 bases had no gene match. The CDR3 reads CASSLWDREGGYTF. The CDR3 bases are TGTGCCAGCAGCTTGTGGGACAGGGAGGGGGGCTACACCTTC.

The J gene is TRBJ2-7, the V gene TRBV28; TRBD2 is a possible D gene (7 bases). Between the trimmed V and J ends, which lost 3 bases and 2 bases, there was a span of 14 bases. This CDR3 comprises 15 residues. Germline V gives CDR1 MDHEN, CDR2 SYDVKM. The CDR3 region is CASSLAGDTTYEQYF. The CDR3 DNA sequence: TGTGCCAGCAGTTTGGCGGGGGACACAACCTACGAGCAGTACTTC.

The chain couples TRBV29-1 to TRBJ2-5; 7 bases are shared with TRBD1. The germline CDR1 and CDR2 sequences are SQVTM and ANQGSEA. Germline trimming cut 4 bases from V and 4 bases from J; bases unmatched to any gene: 3. The CDR3 length is 12 residues. The CDR3 sequence: CSVVQGLETQYF. The CDR3 DNA sequence: TGCAGCGTTGTACAGGGGTTAGAGACCCAGTACTTC.

This chain links TRBV27 with TRBJ2-3; D not certain. The CDR3 is made up of 12 amino acids. V lost 5 bases to trimming and J lost 5 bases, with 8 bases between them. CDR1 MNHEY and CDR2 SMNVEV come from the germline V gene (reference sequence). The CDR3 DNA reads as TGTGCCAGCAGTCCCCGCGGAGATACGCAGTATTTT. This encodes CASSPRGDTQYF.

V usage is TRBV4-3 and J usage is TRBJ1-2; 7 positions agree with TRBD1. Germline V lookup: CDR1 LGHNA, CDR2 YSLEER. This CDR3 has 15 residues. V lost 0 bases to trimming and J lost 4 bases; unmatched junction nucleotides: 5. The CDR3 loop is CASSQDRAGGYGYTF. The CDR3 nucleotides read TGCGCCAGCAGCCAAGACCGGGCAGGGGGCTATGGCTACACCTTC.

The chain has TRBV7-7 and TRBJ2-7; TRBD1 matches at 7 bases. The CDR3 sequence is 15 residues long. Germline V CDR1 and CDR2: SSHAT, FNYEAQ (reference sequence). With 2 bases clipped from V and 2 bases from J, the junction kept 6 bases outside the gene matches. CDR3 nucleotide sequence: TGTGCCAGCAGCTTATATGTAGGGACAGCCTACGAGCAGTACTTC. It is translated as CASSLYVGTAYEQYF.

The J gene is TRBJ1-1, the V gene TRBV7-8; 7 positions match TRBD1. V lost 2 bases and J lost 3; bases outside the gene matches: 6. The CDR3 loop spans 15 amino acids. Germline V gene sequence: CDR1 SGHVS, CDR2 FQNEAQ. The CDR3 here is CASSLTEGQYTEAFF. CDR3 coding DNA: TGTGCCAGCAGCTTAACGGAGGGACAGTACACTGAAGCTTTCTTT.

The J gene is TRBJ1-2, the V gene TRBV9; 7 bases align to TRBD1. Germline CDR1 and CDR2: SGDLS and YYNGEE. This CDR3 has 12 residues. Trimming at V came to 7 bases and at J to 8 bases, leaving 8 bases not matched to a gene. CDR3 loop: CASPVRGQGYTF. For the CDR3, the DNA is TGTGCCAGCCCGGTCCGGGGACAGGGCTACACCTTC.

The count of this clone is one. The gene calls are TRBV6-1 and TRBJ2-7; 10 bases fit TRBD1. Per the germline V gene, CDR1 is MNHNS and CDR2 is SASEGT. V was clipped by 4 bases and J by 2 bases; unmatched bases: 5. The CDR3 covers 15 residues. In DNA form, the CDR3 reads TGTGCCAGCAGTGTGACAGGGGGCATCGCCTACGAGCAGTACTTC. Protein product: CASSVTGGIAYEQYF.

CDR3 region: CASSRTGGNEQYF. The CDR3, as DNA: TGCGCCAGCAGTCGGACAGGGGGCAACGAGCAGTACTTC. J is TRBJ2-7 and V is TRBV5-1; 11 nucleotides line up with TRBD1. The junction had 3 bases not matched to a gene; V was cut back by 5 bases and J by 5 bases. The CDR3 totals 13 residues. Germline V gene lookup returns CDR1 SGHRS and CDR2 YFSETQ.